This entry is about one T cell receptor beta chain. Its specificity is not known. Every single patient, without exception, relapsed after autologous stem cell transplantation, and brentuximab vedotin exposure varied. This sample is part of a study of PD-1 blockade in classical Hodgkin lymphoma. Study-level points and caveats: Newly diagnosed patients reportedly had lower baseline TCR diversity than healthy donors. TCR diversity rose significantly by C4D1 in CD4+ but not CD8+ cells. Similar baseline diversity was found in complete responders and newly diagnosed patients.

Germline V gene sequence: CDR1 SGHRS, CDR2 YFSETQ. V lost 3 bases and J lost 8; bases outside the gene matches: 12. The CDR3 spans 17 residues. The table came from immunoSEQ multiplex PCR; TCRdb's copy has only in-frame clones and leaves some out. The repertoire holds about 18,000 clones, roughly 80% seen once, with roughly 22% in the top ten. This sequence originates from a human donor with classical Hodgkin lymphoma. Sequenced material: peripheral blood mononuclear cells (PBMCs), taken at baseline. V gene TRBV5-1 combines with J gene TRBJ2-1; TRBD2 aligns across 12 bases. Here the CDR3 reads CASSSRLAGASNDEQFF. DNA of the CDR3: TGCGCCAGCAGCTCCAGACTAGCGGGAGCTTCGAACGATGAGCAGTTCTTC.